The clone carrying this TCR beta chain was observed once. Authors' methods: Nucleated cell counts were estimated from reference gene primer amplification. Profiling relied on immunoSEQ multiplex PCR, and the TCRdb table lists in-frame clones only, not all of them. V and J calls and clone size are given by that table; D and trimming were obtained from the DNA. This table holds over 70,000 clones, more than 70% found once. These data are taken from a study of blood T cell repertoires in COVID-19. Overall study context: Samples representing acute and convalescent COVID-19 were sourced from the United States, Italy and Spain. The analysed material was cDNA or gDNA that came from T cells, B-cell-depleted T cells, or PBMCs.

The specimen was peripheral blood. The sequence derives from a man in his 70s with active or convalescent COVID-19.

The DNA of the CDR3 is TGTGCCTGGAGGCTTACAGGGGTCACGCAGTATTTT. Amino acids: CAWRLTGVTQYF. The chain recombines TRBV30 with TRBJ2-3, with 7 bases aligning to TRBD1. Looked up from germline, CDR1 is GTSNPN and CDR2 is SVGIG (reference sequence). The V gene end was trimmed by 3 bases and the J gene end by 9 bases; junction bases not matched to a gene: 6. This CDR3 has 12 residues.